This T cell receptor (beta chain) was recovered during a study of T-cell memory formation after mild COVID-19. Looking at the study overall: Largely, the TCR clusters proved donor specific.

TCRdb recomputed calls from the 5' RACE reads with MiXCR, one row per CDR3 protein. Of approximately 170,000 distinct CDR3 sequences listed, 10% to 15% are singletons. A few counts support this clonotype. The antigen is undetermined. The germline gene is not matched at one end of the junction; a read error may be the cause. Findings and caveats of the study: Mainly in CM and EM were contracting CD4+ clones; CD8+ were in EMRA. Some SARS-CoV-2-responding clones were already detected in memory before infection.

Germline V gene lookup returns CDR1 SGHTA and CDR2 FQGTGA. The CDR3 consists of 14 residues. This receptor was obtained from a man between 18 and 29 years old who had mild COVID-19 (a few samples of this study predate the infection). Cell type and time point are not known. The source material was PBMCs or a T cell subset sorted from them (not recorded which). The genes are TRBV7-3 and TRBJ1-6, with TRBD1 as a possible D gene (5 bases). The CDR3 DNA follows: TGTCCCAGCAGCCAGGGACTGGGGAATTCACCCCTCCACTTT. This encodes CPSSQGLGNSPLHF.